This TCR beta chain was sequenced during a study of regulatory T cells in long-lasting Graves disease. This CDR3 has 15 amino acids. Germline V gives CDR1 DFQATT, CDR2 SNEGSKA (reference sequence). The ends were cut back, 2 bases at V and 8 bases at J, with 16 bases in the middle. Time point: newly diagnosed GD, antithyroid drugs for less than 3 months. PBMCs were the source of the RNA used for TCR sequencing. Through Arm-PCR of CDR3 regions and iRepertoire HTBI primers, TCR beta libraries were built. TCRdb used MiXCR to reprocess the multiplex PCR reads, holding one entry per CDR3 protein. The sample lists 510,000 or so distinct CDR3 sequences, around 11% occurring once. This clonotype was recorded many times. This sample also appeared in a second study, on T cells in Graves' hyperthyroidism and ophthalmopathy.

The TCR comes from a woman aged 30 to 39 with Graves disease. The specimen comprised peripheral blood mononuclear cells (PBMCs), sampled at new diagnosis, from a patient treated with antithyroid drugs. V gene TRBV20-1 combines with J gene TRBJ1-6, with a weak D call TRBD1 (5 bases). The CDR3 loop reads CSARKSLGDDSPLHF. DNA for the CDR3: TGCAGTGCTAGAAAGTCGTTAGGGGACGATTCACCCCTCCACTTT.